Shown below are 24 T cell receptor beta chains from a single sample sequenced in a study of blood T cells in healthy people across ages. Alongside a J-beta primer mix, a sample-barcoded 5' primer served in a second PCR lasting roughly 7 to 11 cycles. TCRdb reprocessed the 5' RACE reads via MiXCR and lists one record per CDR3 protein. The data hold hundreds of thousands of distinct CDR3 sequences, with over 45% observed a single time. The specimen was blood. These TCRs come from a man younger than 45 in good health.

This clonotype was seen only once. The chain employs TRBV28 and TRBJ2-7, with 9 bases that match TRBD1. CDR1 is MDHEN, CDR2 SYDVKM, per germline. The CDR3 is 15 amino acids. The trim removed 5 bases at V and 2 bases at J, leaving 7 bases unmatched. DNA of the CDR3: TGTGCCAGCAGTCCTCCTTGGACAGGGGCCTACGAGCAGTACTTC. Protein sequence: CASSPPWTGAYEQYF.

The chain has TRBV27 and TRBJ2-1, with 9 bases aligning to TRBD2. CDR1 is MNHEY and CDR2 is SMNVEV in the germline V gene (reference sequence). Trimming removed 6 bases from V and 13 bases from J; junction bases left unmatched: 13. CDR3 length: 14 amino acids. The CDR3 here is CASSVAGVLETQFF. CDR3 bases: TGTGCCAGCAGCGTAGCGGGAGTTCTGGAGACCCAGTTCTTC.

This chain connects TRBV5-6 to TRBJ2-3; possibly TRBD2 for D (6 bases). CDR3 length: 15 residues. Trimming cost V 1 base and J 4 bases, with 13 bases left between them. Germline assignment: CDR1 SGHDT and CDR2 YYEEEE. The CDR3 region is CASSLLPSESDTQYF. As DNA, the CDR3 is TGTGCCAGCAGCTTGCTTCCTAGCGAATCAGATACGCAGTATTTT. The full variable domain, rest sourced from reference TRBV5-6 and TRBJ2-3, is DAGVTQSPTHLIKTRGQQVTLRCSPKSGHDTVSWYQQALGQGPQFIFQYYEEEERQRGNFPDRFSGHQFPNYSSELNVNALLLGDSALYLCASSLLPSESDTQYFGPGTRLTVL.

The V and J genes are TRBV20-1 and TRBJ2-7; the D gene could be TRBD1 or TRBD2 (5 bases each). Germline CDR1 and CDR2: DFQATT and SNEGSKA (reference sequence). CDR3 length: 13 amino acids. V lost 0 bases and J lost 2, with 8 bases in between. The CDR3 coding sequence is TGCAGTGCTAGAGATGAGGGGACCTACGAGCAGTACTTC. This translates into CSARDEGTYEQYF.

This chain links TRBV5-1 with TRBJ2-5; D not certain. Near its end, the DNA agrees better with TRBJ2-7, so the J call may be wrong. Germline V gene lookup returns CDR1 SGHRS and CDR2 YFSETQ. This CDR3 has 12 residues. The CDR3 DNA reads TGCGCCAGCAGCTTGGACAATGGCGAGCAGTACTTC. Its protein is CASSLDNGEQYF.

The CDR3 reads CASSLKREAPFYEQYF. In nucleotides, the CDR3 is TGTGCCAGCAGCTTGAAGCGGGAGGCCCCTTTTTATGAGCAGTACTTC. V gene TRBV7-2 combines with J gene TRBJ2-7, with 9 bases aligning to TRBD2. The length of the CDR3 is 16 residues. Germline trimming cut 3 bases from V and 7 bases from J; bases unmatched to any gene: 13. CDR1 and CDR2 (germline): SGHTA, FQGNSA.

The rearrangement uses TRBV12-3 or TRBV12-4 and TRBJ1-5; a weak D match, TRBD1 (5 bases). The CDR3 extends over 14 amino acids. The V end was cut by 3 bases, the J end by 10 bases, with 16 bases between. This chain's CDR3 is CASSLGAGRYPQHF. The CDR3 nucleotides are TGTGCCAGCAGTTTGGGTGCAGGGCGGTATCCCCAGCATTTT.

This clonotype has more than one count but fewer than ten. The CDR3 here is CASSLRGPAKNIQYF. CDR3 nucleotide sequence: TGTGCCAGCAGCTTACGGGGGCCTGCCAAAAACATTCAGTACTTC. The V call is TRBV5-8, the J call TRBJ2-4; perhaps D is TRBD1 or TRBD2 (6 bases each). Germline V CDR1 and CDR2: SGHTS, YDEGEE. The CDR3 is 15 residues long. The germline V and J ends were trimmed by 2 bases and 1 base, with 10 bases remaining between them.

The chain uses TRBV20-1 and TRBJ2-1; no reliable D call. Trimming removed 0 bases from V and 9 bases from J, with 12 bases in between. CDR1 and CDR2 from the germline V gene are DFQATT and SNEGSKA (reference sequence). The CDR3 is 13 residues long. The CDR3 reads CSARDRQLGEQFF. The CDR3 DNA is TGCAGTGCTAGAGATCGGCAGTTGGGTGAGCAGTTCTTC.

The CDR3 DNA follows: TGTGCCAGCAGCTCATCCGGGACCCTCACTGAAGCTTTCTTT. Protein sequence: CASSSSGTLTEAFF. V is TRBV7-2 and J is TRBJ1-1, with D possibly TRBD1 on 5 matching bases. The CDR3 has 14 residues. Trimming took 4 bases from V and 4 from J, leaving 13 bases between them. Germline CDR1 SGHTA, CDR2 FQGNSA.

The count of this clonotype is one. The chain carries TRBV7-9 and TRBJ2-3; TRBD2 agrees at 7 bases. With V trimmed by 5 bases and J by 6 bases, 11 bases remained unmatched. Germline CDR1 reads SEHNR; CDR2 reads FQNEAQ (reference sequence). The CDR3 spans 15 residues. CDR3 region: CASSERGSPWDTQYF. The DNA of the CDR3 is TGTGCCAGCAGCGAGCGCGGGAGTCCCTGGGATACGCAGTATTTT.

CDR3 in amino acids: CASSLRAGAGNTIYF. DNA for the CDR3: TGTGCCAGCAGTTTACGGGCAGGGGCTGGAAACACCATATATTTT. The chain combines TRBV27 with TRBJ1-3, with a possible D match to TRBD1 (6 bases). The CDR3 runs to 15 residues. Trimming removed 2 bases at V and 2 bases at J, with 10 bases between. Germline lookup yields CDR1 MNHEY and CDR2 SMNVEV (reference sequence).

The rearrangement joins TRBV20-1 to TRBJ2-5; no reliable D call. The J call is uncertain, as TRBJ2-7 better fits the DNA end. CDR3 length: 13 residues. Germline CDR1 and CDR2: DFQATT and SNEGSKA (reference sequence). The CDR3 bases are TGCAGTGCTCACTCCCCTAGTGGTTCCGAGCAGTACTTC. This translates into CSAHSPSGSEQYF.

The J gene is TRBJ2-3, the V gene TRBV11-2; 7 bases agree with TRBD2. CDR1 SGHAT and CDR2 FQNNGV come from the germline V gene. The CDR3 sequence is 14 residues long. The trim removed 4 bases at V and 4 bases at J, leaving 5 bases unmatched. DNA for the CDR3: TGTGCCAGCAGCTCCGGACTAGTGTCAGATACGCAGTATTTT. Amino acid sequence: CASSSGLVSDTQYF.

The chain employs TRBV5-1 and TRBJ2-1; no definite D call. This CDR3 contains 14 residues. Trimming took off 5 bases at V and 7 bases at J, with 16 bases between the two ends. From germline, CDR1 is SGHRS and CDR2 YFSETQ. CDR3 sequence: CASRRLADINEQFF. CDR3 nucleotides: TGCGCCAGCAGGCGACTGGCTGATATAAATGAGCAGTTCTTC.

This clonotype was observed a few times. V gene TRBV10-2 combines with J gene TRBJ2-7; 8 nucleotides match TRBD1. Germline CDR1 reads WSHSY; CDR2 reads SAAADI. Germline trimming cut 4 bases from V and 2 bases from J; bases unmatched to any gene: 4. This CDR3 contains 14 residues. The CDR3 nucleotides read TGCGCCAGCAGTGGGACAGGGACTGCCTACGAGCAGTACTTC. This encodes CASSGTGTAYEQYF.

The CDR3 is CSARDQRGPTYEQYF. The CDR3, as DNA: TGCAGTGCTAGAGATCAGCGAGGGCCCACCTACGAGCAGTACTTC. The rearrangement links TRBV20-1 to TRBJ2-5; maybe TRBD2 (5 bases). The J call may not be correct, given that the DNA end is closer to TRBJ2-7. In germline, CDR1 is DFQATT, CDR2 SNEGSKA (reference sequence). This CDR3 spans 15 amino acids.

The J gene is TRBJ2-3, the V gene TRBV7-8; 7 bases agree with TRBD2. Germline assignment: CDR1 SGHVS and CDR2 FQNEAQ. J was trimmed by 1 base and V by 6 bases; bases with no gene match: 7. This CDR3 has 15 residues. CDR3 in amino acids: CASSTLAKRTDTQYF. DNA of the CDR3: TGTGCCAGCAGTACACTAGCGAAGCGCACAGATACGCAGTATTTT.

V gene TRBV20-1 combines with J gene TRBJ1-4; the match to TRBD1 covers 7 bases. There are 15 residues in the CDR3. Germline trimming cut 4 bases from V and 0 bases from J; bases unmatched to any gene: 5. CDR1 is DFQATT and CDR2 is SNEGSKA in the germline V gene (reference sequence). CDR3 amino acids: CSATDRSATNEKLFF. CDR3 coding DNA: TGCAGTGCTACGGACAGGTCTGCAACTAATGAAAAACTGTTTTTT.

This chain links TRBV6-5 with TRBJ2-7; 10 bases fit TRBD1. V dropped 6 bases and J dropped 5; count of bases not matched to a gene: 10. Germline V gene data show CDR1 as MNHEY and CDR2 as SVGAGI. The CDR3 totals 15 residues. The CDR3 loop is CASRTGTGDRNEQYF. The DNA of the CDR3 is TGTGCCAGCAGGACCGGGACAGGGGATAGGAACGAGCAGTACTTC.

V and J are TRBV20-1 and TRBJ2-7, with a weak D call TRBD1 (6 bases). The CDR3 is 13 amino acids. CDR1 DFQATT and CDR2 SNEGSKA come from the germline V gene (reference sequence). CDR3 coding DNA: TGCACCGCAGCAGGGGCCAGCTCCTACGAGCAGTACTTC. Translated, it gives CTAAGASSYEQYF.

This clonotype was seen a single time. V is TRBV12-5 and J is TRBJ2-7, with a tentative D call TRBD1 (5 bases). Germline CDR1 and CDR2: LGHNT and FRNRAP. CDR3 length: 14 amino acids. V was shortened by 4 bases and J by 2 bases, with 12 bases between the two germline ends. CDR3 protein: CASGSRQNTYEQYF. The DNA of the CDR3 is TGTGCTAGTGGTTCCCGACAGAATACCTACGAGCAGTACTTC.

The chain couples TRBV4-1 to TRBJ2-6, with no clear D. CDR3 length equals 15 residues. V was pared by 2 bases and J by 1 base, with 6 bases between. Germline lookup yields CDR1 MGHRA and CDR2 YSYEKL. The CDR3 DNA is TGCGCCAGCAGCCAATCTCCATCTGGGGCCAACGTCCTGACTTTC. Translating gives CASSQSPSGANVLTF.

Comments on this clonotype: A read error may account for a junction end that differs from germline. This chain links TRBV6-2 or TRBV6-3 with TRBJ2-7; TRBD2 aligns across 7 bases. Per germline, CDR1 MNHEY and CDR2 SVGEGT. CDR3 length: 14 residues. CDR3 amino acids: CTSSQRDFLREQYF. Written as DNA, the CDR3 is TGTACCAGCAGTCAGCGGGACTTCCTACGAGAGCAGTACTTC.